This T cell receptor beta chain emerged from a study of blood T cell repertoires in COVID-19. The CDR3 runs to 16 residues. Germline V gene sequence: CDR1 KGHSH, CDR2 LQKENI. V was pared by 4 bases and J by 4 bases, with 16 bases between. In the original analysis: The assay estimated nucleated cells by amplifying reference gene primers. The table came from immunoSEQ multiplex PCR; TCRdb's copy has only in-frame clones and leaves some out. D and trimming were read from the DNA, whereas the V and J calls and clone size are those reported in that table. The repertoire holds fewer than 200,000 clones, 79% seen once, with 8% to 8.5% in the top ten.

The receptor's source is a woman aged 60-75 years with COVID-19, enrolled during active disease. This chain links TRBV18 with TRBJ1-4; perhaps TRBD1 as D (6 bases). Sequencing input: peripheral blood. The CDR3: CASSRYRENGNEKLFF. CDR3 bases: TGTGCCAGCTCACGATACAGGGAAAACGGTAATGAAAAACTGTTTTTT.